Listed below are T cell receptor beta chains from one sample, sequenced in a study of blood T cell repertoires in COVID-19. Generated by immunoSEQ multiplex PCR, the TCRdb table keeps only in-frame clones and is missing some. The data show 400,000 to 500,000 clones, around nine tenths seen once. The specimen was PBMCs or T cells enriched from blood (not recorded which). The receptors were sampled from a woman younger than 30 who had been exposed to COVID-19. Both conserved end residues are part of each CDR3. A D gene is named only where the DNA matches it firmly. Size is omitted from some rows. Given values are once, few, many or a class for expanded clones.

d_call clone_size j_call v_call cdr3_nt cdr3_aa
TRBD1 - TRBJ2-7 TRBV28 TGTGCCAGCAGTTCCGCAGGGGGACAGGGGTTGTACGAGCAGTACTTC CASSSAGGQGLYEQYF
TRBD1 - TRBJ1-2 TRBV19 TGTGCCAGTAGTATATTAAACAGGGGAGGTGGCTACACCTTC CASSILNRGGGYTF
- - TRBJ2-7 TRBV28 TGTGCCAGCAGAAAGGGGTCAGGGCTCAACTACGAGCAGTACTTC CASRKGSGLNYEQYF
TRBD1 - TRBJ1-3 TRBV28 TGTGCCAGCAGTTCCCCAGGGACAGGGAGAAACACCATATATTTT CASSSPGTGRNTIYF
TRBD2 - TRBJ2-1 TRBV19 TGTGCCAGTGCAACCTCGGGGGGGGACTACAATGAGCAGTTCTTC CASATSGGDYNEQFF
- - TRBJ2-1 TRBV28 TGTGCCAGCAGCCATACTAGTCCTGGCTACAATGAGCAGTTCTTC CASSHTSPGYNEQFF
- - TRBJ1-5 TRBV4-1 TGCGCCAGCAGCCAACTAAATCAGCCCCAGCATTTT CASSQLNQPQHF
- - TRBJ2-7 TRBV14 TGTGCCAGCAGCCTCCGGAGTAGTCCCTACGAGCAGTACTTC CASSLRSSPYEQYF
- - TRBJ2-1 TRBV7-2 TGTGCCAGCAGCGTTCAGTCAGGGGTTGTCTACAATGAGCAGTTCTTC CASSVQSGVVYNEQFF
- - TRBJ2-1 TRBV5-1 TGCGCCAGCAGCGAGGAGGGGTCCCTAGTGCTTTACAATGAGCAGTTCTTC CASSEEGSLVLYNEQFF
- - TRBJ2-1 TRBV11-2 TGTGCCAGCAGCGCCCAGAGGGGGAGTGAGCAGTTCTTC CASSAQRGSEQFF
- - TRBJ2-1 TRBV28 TGTGCCAGCAGTTTTCGCGGGGCGAGCTCCTACAATGAGCAGTTCTTC CASSFRGASSYNEQFF
TRBD1 - TRBJ2-1 TRBV2 TGTGCCAGCAATTCGGGACAGGTGAGGAATGAGCAGTTCTTC CASNSGQVRNEQFF
TRBD2 once TRBJ2-5 TRBV7-8 TGTGCCAGCAGCTTAGAACTAGCGGAGACGCAAGAGACCCAGTACTTC CASSLELAETQETQYF
- once TRBJ1-1 TRBV9 TGTGCCAGCAGCGTAGGGGCATCGAACACTGAAGCTTTCTTT CASSVGASNTEAFF
- - TRBJ2-1 TRBV7-3 TGTGCCAGCAGCTTATTTCATACAGGCCCTAATGAGCAGTTCTTC CASSLFHTGPNEQFF
- - TRBJ2-6 TRBV30 TGTGCCTGGAGTGAATCGACAGAGCTCTCTGGGGCCAACGTCCTGACTTTC CAWSESTELSGANVLTF
TRBD1 - TRBJ1-2 TRBV4-2 TGTGCCAGCAGCCAAGAATTAAGACAGGGGGATGGCTACACCTTC CASSQELRQGDGYTF
- - TRBJ1-1 TRBV29-1 TGCAGCGTTGAAGACAGGGGCCCCACTGAAGCTTTCTTT CSVEDRGPTEAFF
- - TRBJ2-1 TRBV5-5 TGTGCCAGCAGCTTGTTTCGGGGGAGGAACAATGAGCAGTTCTTC CASSLFRGRNNEQFF
TRBD1 - TRBJ2-7 TRBV11-2 TGTGCCAGCAGCGACCACAGGGGCCAGACCTACGAGCAGTACTTC CASSDHRGQTYEQYF
- - TRBJ2-1 TRBV19 TGTGCCAGTAGTATTACCGCTAGGGGATCCTACAATGAGCAGTTCTTC CASSITARGSYNEQFF